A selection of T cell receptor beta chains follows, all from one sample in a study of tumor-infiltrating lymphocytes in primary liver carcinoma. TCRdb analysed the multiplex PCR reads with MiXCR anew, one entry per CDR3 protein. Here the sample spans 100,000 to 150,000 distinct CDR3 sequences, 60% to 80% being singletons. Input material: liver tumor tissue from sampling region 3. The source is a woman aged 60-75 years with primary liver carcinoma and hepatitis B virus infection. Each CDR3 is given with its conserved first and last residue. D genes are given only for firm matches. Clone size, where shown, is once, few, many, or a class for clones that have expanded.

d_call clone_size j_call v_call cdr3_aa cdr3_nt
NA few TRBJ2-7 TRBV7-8 CASSSPGSRAAYEQYF TGTGCCAGCAGCTCCCCGGGATCACGGGCGGCCTACGAGCAGTACTTC
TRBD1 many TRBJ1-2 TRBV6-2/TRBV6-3 CASSETGERGYTF TGTGCCAGCAGTGAAACAGGGGAGCGCGGCTACACCTTC
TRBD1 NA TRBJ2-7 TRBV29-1 CSVTRTGGSYEQYF TGCAGTGTAACTCGGACAGGAGGCTCCTACGAGCAGTACTTC
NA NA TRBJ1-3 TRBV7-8 CVSRSTGTGNTIYF TGTGTCAGCAGGTCGACCGGGACTGGAAACACCATATATTTT
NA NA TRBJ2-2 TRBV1 CTSSQEYPLGEGRDGELFF TGCACCAGCAGCCAGGAATACCCTTTGGGGGAGGGCCGAGACGGGGAGCTGTTTTTT
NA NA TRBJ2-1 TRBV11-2 CASTEGAGGDNEQFF TGTGCCAGCACCGAGGGGGCGGGAGGTGACAATGAGCAGTTCTTC
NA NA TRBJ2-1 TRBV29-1 CSVESTGSGNEQFF TGCAGCGTTGAATCGACAGGATCCGGGAATGAGCAGTTCTTC
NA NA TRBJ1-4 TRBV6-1 CASGASGRTLVTNGKLFF TGTGCCAGCGGTGCTTCCGGGAGGACCCTCGTAACTAATGGAAAACTGTTTTTT
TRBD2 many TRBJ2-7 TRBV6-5 CASSYLLAGNYEQYF TGTGCCAGCAGTTACTTACTAGCGGGTAATTACGAGCAGTACTTC
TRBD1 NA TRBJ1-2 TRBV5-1 CVSSSQGIFGGYTF TGCGTCAGCAGCTCACAGGGGATTTTCGGTGGCTACACCTTC
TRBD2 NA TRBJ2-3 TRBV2 CASSGIGGADRQYF TGTGCCAGCAGTGGTATCGGGGGGGCAGATAGGCAGTATTTT
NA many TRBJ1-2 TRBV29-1 CSVEIGPNYGYTF TGCAGCGTTGAAATAGGGCCTAACTATGGCTACACCTTC
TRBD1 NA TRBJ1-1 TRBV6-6 CVSSSRQGGTNTEAFF TGTGTCAGCAGTTCCCGACAGGGAGGTACGAACACTGAAGCTTTCTTT
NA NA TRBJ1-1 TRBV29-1 CSGFDGGSTEAFF TGCAGCGGATTTGACGGGGGGTCCACTGAAGCTTTCTTC
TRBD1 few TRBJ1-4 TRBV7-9 CASSTEGQIKLFF TGTGCCAGCAGCACGGAGGGACAGATAAAACTGTTTTTT
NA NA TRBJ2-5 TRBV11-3 CASSLGGLAVPITFQETQYF TGTGCCAGCAGCTTAGGGGGACTGGCGGTACCCATCACCTTCCAAGAGACCCAGTACTTC
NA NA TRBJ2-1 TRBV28 CASSQGGYNGQFF TGTGCCAGCAGTCAGGGGGGCTACAATGGGCAGTTCTTC
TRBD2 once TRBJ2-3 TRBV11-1 CASSLSEGTSGRWGGTQYF TGTGCCAGCAGCTTGTCGGAGGGGACTAGTGGGAGATGGGGGGGTACGCAGTATTTT
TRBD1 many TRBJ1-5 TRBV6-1 CATGGQGGLSNQPQHF TGTGCCACCGGGGGGCAGGGGGGATTGAGCAATCAGCCCCAGCATTTT
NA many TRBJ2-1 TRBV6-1 CASPSKKPTTYNEQFF TGTGCCAGCCCTAGCAAGAAACCTACTACCTACAATGAGCAGTTCTTC
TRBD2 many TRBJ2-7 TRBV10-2 CASSRRTSGTYEQYF TGCGCCAGCAGTCGGAGGACTAGCGGAACCTACGAGCAGTACTTC
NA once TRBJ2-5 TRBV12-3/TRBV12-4 CASRGQQDTQYF TGTGCCAGCCGAGGACAGCAGGATACCCAGTACTTC
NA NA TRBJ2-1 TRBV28 CTSSLNTGEQFF TGTACCAGCAGTTTAAATACAGGAGAGCAGTTCTTC
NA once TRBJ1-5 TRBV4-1 CAGSQAGTLVGQPQHF TGCGCCGGCAGCCAAGCCGGGACACTCGTTGGTCAGCCCCAGCATTTT
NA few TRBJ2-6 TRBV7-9 CASGFSGANVLTF TGTGCCAGCGGCTTCTCAGGGGCCAACGTCCTGACTTTC
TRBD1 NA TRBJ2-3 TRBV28 CASSLPGGTDTQYF TGTGCCAGCAGTTTGCCTGGTGGGACAGATACGCAATATTTT
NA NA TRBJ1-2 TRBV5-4 CDSSSGQSPNYGYTF TGTGACAGCAGCTCTGGACAGTCCCCCAACTATGGCTACACCTTC
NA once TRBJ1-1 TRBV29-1 CCVEEGVNTEAFF TGCTGCGTTGAAGAGGGCGTCAACACTGAAGCTTTCTTT
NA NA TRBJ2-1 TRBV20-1 CSASRGHEQFF TGCAGTGCGAGTAGGGGCCATGAGCAGTTCTTC
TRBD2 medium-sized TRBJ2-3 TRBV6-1 CASSTEIAGGDTQYF TGTGCCAGCAGTACTGAAATTGCGGGAGGGGATACGCAGTATTTT
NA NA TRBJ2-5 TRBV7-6 CVSSFIKEETQYF TGTGTCAGCAGCTTTATAAAGGAAGAGACCCAGTACTTC
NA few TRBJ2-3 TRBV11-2 CASSLSAITDTRYF TGTGCCAGCAGCCTCTCGGCCATCACAGATACGCGGTATTTT
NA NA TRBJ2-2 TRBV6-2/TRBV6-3 CASSSGVHGELFF TGTGCCAGCAGTTCCGGAGTGCACGGGGAGCTGTTTTTT
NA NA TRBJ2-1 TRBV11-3 CASSLDLVAGGSYNEQLF NA
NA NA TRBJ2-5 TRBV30 CALSGLAAQHQETQYF TGTGCCTTGAGTGGGTTGGCAGCCCAACATCAAGAGACCCAGTACTTC
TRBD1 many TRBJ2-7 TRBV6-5 CASSLTSTGNKQYF TGTGCCAGCAGTCTTACCTCGACAGGGAATAAGCAGTACTTC
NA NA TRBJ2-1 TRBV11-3 CASGQFGTGERQFF TGTGCCAGCGGCCAGTTTGGGACGGGGGAAAGGCAGTTCTTC
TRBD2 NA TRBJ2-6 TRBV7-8 CVSSLLGLDLSGANVLTF TGTGTCAGCAGTTTACTGGGACTAGATTTGTCTGGGGCCAACGTCCTGACTTTC
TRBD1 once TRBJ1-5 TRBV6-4 CASSDSVYTGGCQPQHF TGTGCCAGCAGTGACTCGGTTTATACAGGGGGCTGTCAGCCCCAGCATTTT
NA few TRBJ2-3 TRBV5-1 CASSLAIAGTDTQYF TGCGCCAGCAGCTTGGCGATAGCGGGCACAGATACGCAGTATTTT
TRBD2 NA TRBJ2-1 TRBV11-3 CVSRLGRGDWGVDEQFF TGTGTCAGCCGCTTAGGTCGGGGGGACTGGGGTGTCGATGAGCAGTTCTTC
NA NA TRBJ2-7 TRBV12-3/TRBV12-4 CANREDSRAYGYEQYF TGTGCCAACAGGGAGGACAGCAGGGCGTACGGCTACGAGCAATACTTC
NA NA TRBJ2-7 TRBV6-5 CVSRTYTREQYF TGTGTCAGCAGAACCTACACACGCGAGCAGTACTTC
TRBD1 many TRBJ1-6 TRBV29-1 CSVVEGATGPLHF TGCAGCGTTGTGGAGGGGGCGACGGGACCCCTCCACTTT
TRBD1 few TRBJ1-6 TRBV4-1 CASGPGTGNSPLRF TGCGCCAGCGGTCCCGGGACAGGGAATTCACCCCTCCGCTTT
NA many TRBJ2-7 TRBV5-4 CASSGNRDNSYEQYF TGTGCCAGCAGCGGGAACCGGGACAATTCCTACGAGCAGTACTTC
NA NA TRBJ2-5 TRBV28 CASSWDGWGPTQETQYF TGTGCCAGCAGTTGGGACGGGTGGGGCCCAACCCAAGAGACCCAGTACTTC
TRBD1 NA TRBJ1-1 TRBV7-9 CASRRQGDTEAFF TGTGCCAGCAGGCGTCAGGGGGACACTGAAGCTTTCTTT
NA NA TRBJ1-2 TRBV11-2 CASTLDPGGRYGYTF TGTGCAAGCACCTTAGACCCCGGGGGGCGATACGGCTACACCTTC
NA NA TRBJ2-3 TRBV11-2 CDSGLDMEIDTQYF TGTGACAGCGGCTTAGACATGGAGATCGATACGCAGTATTTT
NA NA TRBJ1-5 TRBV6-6 CASSTPGGGCNQPQHF TGTGCCAGCAGTACTCCTGGGGGAGGGTGTAATCAGCCCCAGCATTTT
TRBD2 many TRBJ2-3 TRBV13 CASRSFSGRAADTQYF TGTGCCAGCAGGTCATTTAGCGGGAGGGCCGCAGATACGCAGTATTTT
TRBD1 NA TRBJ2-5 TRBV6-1 CASSVQGGGREIQYF TGTGCCAGCAGTGTACAGGGGGGAGGCCGAGAGATCCAGTACTTC
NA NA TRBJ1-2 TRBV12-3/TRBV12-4 CASSQRSMRNYVYTF TGTGCCAGCAGCCAGCGGTCTATGCGGAACTATGTCTACACCTTC
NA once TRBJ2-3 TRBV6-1 CASSEFGSPSSDTQSF TGTGCCAGCAGTGAATTTGGGAGTCCTAGCTCAGATACGCAGTCTTTT
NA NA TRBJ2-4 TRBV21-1 CAKTGRLAKYIQYF TGTGCCAAGACAGGGCGGCTGGCCAAATACATTCAGTACTTC
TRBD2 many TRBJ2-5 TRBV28 CASKVAGVAETQYF TGTGCCAGCAAGGTAGCGGGAGTGGCAGAGACCCAGTACTTC
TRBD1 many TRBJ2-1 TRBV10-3 CAISTRQGNEQFF TGTGCCATCAGTACCCGACAGGGAAATGAGCAGTTCTTC